This TCR beta chain was captured in a study of Graves' ophthalmopathy and Graves' hyperthyroidism. This clonotype has a count of ten or more. Its antigen is unknown. The CDR3 is made up of 15 amino acids. Per the germline V gene, CDR1 is MNHNY and CDR2 is SVGAGI (reference sequence). The germline V and J ends were trimmed by 6 bases and 0 bases, with 12 bases remaining between them. Study-level points and caveats: Ophthalmopathy progression was predicted with approximately 68% sensitivity and approximately 79% specificity.

The study enrolled ophthalmopathy donors with moderate-to-severe activity, CAS ≥3, NOSPECS ≥4 and duration under 3 months. Patients were left out if they had other autoimmune diseases, uncontrolled infections, pregnancy or lactation. Symptoms, serum thyroxine and TRAb, thyroid ultrasound, and orbital computed tomography formed the diagnostic basis. From RNA, the CDR3 regions of TCR beta chains were amplified and sequenced. After a first-round RT-PCR with HTBI primers, a second-round multiplex PCR was run. TCRdb called the multiplex PCR reads again in MiXCR, with one record for every CDR3 protein. The sample lists around 660,000 distinct CDR3 sequences; 35% to 45% were seen once.

The chain joins TRBV6-6 to TRBJ1-3; possibly TRBD1 for D (6 bases). Sequencing was done on a sample of peripheral blood. This TCR came from an adult man with Graves' ophthalmopathy. In DNA, the CDR3 is TGTGCCAGCAGAACAGGGAGGAACTCTGGAAACACCATATATTTT. As protein: CASRTGRNSGNTIYF.